A selection of T cell receptor beta chains follows, all from one sample in a study of blood T cell repertoires in COVID-19. TCRdb's copy holds only in-frame clones and misses some; the assay was immunoSEQ multiplex PCR. Of around 500,000 clones in the sample, 80% to 90% are singletons; the top ten hold approximately 3.4%. The sequencing sample was made of peripheral blood. Receptor source: a human donor in a cohort sampled during active COVID-19. CDR3s include the opening cysteine and the closing phenylalanine or tryptophan. D genes are given only for firm matches. Where a row states a size, it is once, few, many or the class of an expanded clone; other rows omit it.

v_call	d_call	cdr3_length	j_call	clone_size	cdr3_nt	cdr3_aa
TRBV7-6	-	16	TRBJ2-2	once	TGTGCCAGCAGCCGACAAGGGCGGGAGAACACCGGGGAGCTGTTTTTT	CASSRQGRENTGELFF
TRBV5-5	-	16	TRBJ1-1	-	TGTGCCAGCAGCTTGGCCGCAGGGATCAGGAACACTGAAGCTTTCTTT	CASSLAAGIRNTEAFF
TRBV12-3/TRBV12-4	-	13	TRBJ1-3	-	TGTGCCAGCAGCCGGACAGCTGGAAACACCATATATTTT	CASSRTAGNTIYF
TRBV27	-	15	TRBJ1-1	-	TGTGCCAGCCGGCGACCGACAGCTTTGAACACTGAAGCTTTCTTT	CASRRPTALNTEAFF
TRBV7-2	-	13	TRBJ1-5	few	TGTGCCAGCAGCTTTAAAGGGGGTCAGCCCCAGCATTTT	CASSFKGGQPQHF
TRBV30	-	13	TRBJ1-2	-	TGTGCCTGGACTAAAAAGGCTTACGGGGGCTACACCTTC	CAWTKKAYGGYTF
TRBV7-2	TRBD2	16	TRBJ2-5	once	TGTGCCAGCAGCTCCCAGATACTAGCGGGAGGTGAGACCCAGTACTTC	CASSSQILAGGETQYF
TRBV28	-	13	TRBJ1-2	-	TGTGCCAGCAGGGTTGGACAGCACTATGGCTACACCTTC	CASRVGQHYGYTF
TRBV7-2	TRBD2	15	TRBJ2-1	-	TGTGCCAGCAGTTTGGGACTAGGGATACAGAATGAGCAGTTCTTC	CASSLGLGIQNEQFF
TRBV6-5	-	13	TRBJ1-2	-	TGTGCCAGCAGTCCGACAGGATTTCGGGGCTACACCTTC	CASSPTGFRGYTF
TRBV24-1	-	12	TRBJ2-3	-	TGTGCCACCAGTGAGCAGGGGTATACGCAGTATTTT	CATSEQGYTQYF
TRBV2	-	15	TRBJ2-3	-	TGTGCCAGCACTCAAGGGAGGGGGTCCACAGATACGCAGTATTTT	CASTQGRGSTDTQYF
TRBV7-9	TRBD1	14	TRBJ1-4	-	TGTGCCAGCATCCCATCGGGACAGGGTATCAAACTGTTTTTT	CASIPSGQGIKLFF
TRBV7-8	TRBD1	14	TRBJ1-2	-	TGTGCCAGCAGCCCGTCAGGGGGGAACTATGGCTACACCTTC	CASSPSGGNYGYTF
TRBV7-2	-	15	TRBJ2-7	-	TGTGCCAGCAGTAATTTTAGGGGGATTGGGGGCGAGCAGTACTTC	CASSNFRGIGGEQYF
TRBV11-2	-	14	TRBJ2-7	-	TGTGCCAGCAGCTTCTCAGTCCGAACCTACGAGCAGTACTTC	CASSFSVRTYEQYF
TRBV19	-	13	TRBJ1-4	-	TGTGCCAGTACGGGAGGGATCGGGGAAAAACTGTTTTTT	CASTGGIGEKLFF
TRBV7-3	-	16	TRBJ1-3	once	TGTGCCAGCAGCTTGTCCCCTCCCGGCTCTGGAAACACCATATATTTT	CASSLSPPGSGNTIYF
TRBV5-4	-	13	TRBJ2-3	-	TGTGCCAGCAGCTTGGACGGAGGAGATACGCAGTATTTT	CASSLDGGDTQYF
TRBV28	TRBD1	17	TRBJ1-2	-	TGTGCCAGCAGTCCGGGGGGGACAGGGGGCGCCAACTATGGCTACACCTTC	CASSPGGTGGANYGYTF
TRBV24-1	-	12	TRBJ1-5	-	TGTGCCACCAGTGAACCGGGACTGCCCCAGCATTTT	CATSEPGLPQHF
TRBV30	-	14	TRBJ2-3	-	TGTGCCTGGAGCGCCCTACGAAGCACAGATACGCAGTATTTT	CAWSALRSTDTQYF
TRBV18	-	15	TRBJ1-6	-	TGTGCCAGCTCACCCGACAGCCAATATAATTCACCCCTCCACTTT	CASSPDSQYNSPLHF
TRBV6-5	TRBD1	15	TRBJ1-2	-	TGTGCCAGCAGTCCGCCGGGACAGGGATTCGGTGGCTACACCTTC	CASSPPGQGFGGYTF
TRBV18	-	14	TRBJ2-5	-	TGTGCCAGCTCACCACGTACGGGTCAAGAGACCCAGTACTTC	CASSPRTGQETQYF
TRBV11-2	TRBD2	17	TRBJ2-1	-	TGTGCCCCGCGGGGTAGCGGGAGTGGCTCTTGCCACAATGAGCAGTTCTTC	CAPRGSGSGSCHNEQFF
TRBV18	TRBD1	18	TRBJ1-6	-	TGTGCCAGCTCACCACCGGTTAACAGGGGGACCGGGGGTTCACCCCTCCACTTT	CASSPPVNRGTGGSPLHF
TRBV2	TRBD1	15	TRBJ2-7	once	TGTGCCAGCAGTGAACGACAGGGAAAACCCTACGAGCAGTACTTC	CASSERQGKPYEQYF
TRBV7-2	-	14	TRBJ1-1	once	TGTGCCAGCAGCTTGGGCAGGGCAGGCACTGAAGCTTTCTTT	CASSLGRAGTEAFF
TRBV7-3	-	17	TRBJ2-4	-	TGTGCCAGCAGCTTAGGTGGTACTAGCCGGGACAAAAACATTCAGTACTTC	CASSLGGTSRDKNIQYF
TRBV10-3	-	14	TRBJ1-6	-	TGTGCCATCAGTGAGTCCAGGGGTTATTCACCCCTCCACTTT	CAISESRGYSPLHF
TRBV19	-	13	TRBJ1-2	-	TGTGCCAGTAGTATTACAATTCGCTATGGCTACACCTTC	CASSITIRYGYTF
TRBV28	TRBD1	14	TRBJ1-1	-	TGTGCCAGCAGATTAGGGGGCTTAAACACTGAAGCTTTCTTT	CASRLGGLNTEAFF
TRBV30	-	14	TRBJ2-5	-	TGTGCCTGGAGTGTGTCAGGGGCCGGAGAGACCCAGTACTTC	CAWSVSGAGETQYF
TRBV3-1/TRBV3-2	-	13	TRBJ2-7	-	TGTGCCAGCAGCCAAGACATCCCCTACGAGCAGTACTTC	CASSQDIPYEQYF
TRBV6-5	TRBD1	14	TRBJ1-4	few	TGTGCCAGCAGGCCGGGACAGTCTAATGAAAAACTGTTTTTT	CASRPGQSNEKLFF
TRBV5-4	TRBD2	18	TRBJ2-1	-	TGTGCCACCCCTAGTGAGCGGGGTGGGGGAAGCTCCTACAATGAGCAGTTCTTC	CATPSERGGGSSYNEQFF
TRBV7-2	TRBD2	14	TRBJ2-5	-	TGTGCCAGCAGCTTGGAATTAGCGGGAGGCCACCAGTACTTC	CASSLELAGGHQYF
TRBV2	-	10	TRBJ1-2	-	TGTGCCAGCAGTGAGGCTGGCTACACCTTC	CASSEAGYTF
TRBV28	-	13	TRBJ1-1	-	TGTGCCACCCGCCGAGACAGCGCGTTTGAAGCTTTCTTT	CATRRDSAFEAFF
TRBV4-2	-	14	TRBJ1-5	-	TGTGCCAGCAGCCAAGATTCAGGGGCTCAGCCCCAGCATTTT	CASSQDSGAQPQHF
TRBV7-2	-	14	TRBJ2-1	-	TGTGCCAGCAGCTTTTCGGCGGCTTACAATGAGCAGTTCTTC	CASSFSAAYNEQFF
TRBV5-4	TRBD2	16	TRBJ2-3	-	TGTGCCAGCAGCCCCGGGACTAGCGTTACCACAGATACGCAGTATTTT	CASSPGTSVTTDTQYF
TRBV7-6	-	15	TRBJ1-3	-	TGTGCCAGCAGCTGGGAGGGGAGCTCTGGAAACACCATATATTTT	CASSWEGSSGNTIYF
TRBV10-2	-	14	TRBJ1-2	few	TGCGCCAGCGGGTACGGAGGAACTAACTATGGCTACACCTTC	CASGYGGTNYGYTF
TRBV20-1	-	10	TRBJ2-7	few	TGCAGTGCCGGCGCTAGCGAGCAGTACTTC	CSAGASEQYF
TRBV25-1	-	15	TRBJ2-3	-	TGTGCCAGCAGTGTACAGGGAATTGGGCCAGATACGCAGTATTTT	CASSVQGIGPDTQYF
TRBV9	-	11	TRBJ1-2	-	TGTGCCAGCAGCACTAAGGGGTGGTGGACCTTC	CASSTKGWWTF